This TCR beta chain comes out of a study of shared clonotypes between healthy human individuals. Germline values: CDR1 LNHDA, CDR2 SQIVND (reference sequence). Trimming removed 7 bases from V and 4 bases from J, with 13 bases in between. This CDR3 spans 13 amino acids. Sequenced by immunoSEQ multiplex PCR; TCRdb stores in-frame clones only, minus some. Here the sample spans over a million clones, around 74% being singletons. Material: memory CD4+ T cells sorted from blood. Described subset: CD45RA-negative fraction. The chain uses TRBV19 and TRBJ1-1, with D unresolved. This clonotype originated in a man aged 18-30 years in good health. The CDR3 protein is CASKAARVTEAFF. CDR3 in DNA: TGTGCCAGTAAGGCGGCGCGGGTCACTGAAGCTTTCTTT.